This TCR beta chain was sequenced in a study of spatial heterogeneity in lung cancer. General study results and limits: The estimated TCR-seq coverage of tumor T cells amounted to 7% to 8% when looking at alpha chains and about 14% when looking at beta chains. Ubiquitous expanded TCR counts tracked ubiquitous nonsynonymous mutations, and regional counts tracked regional ones. One measure, the expanded intratumoral alpha and beta TCR count, tracked tumor mutation counts.

The V end was cut by 5 bases, the J end by 3 bases, with 8 bases between. The CDR3 extends over 12 amino acids. Germline values: CDR1 LGHDT, CDR2 YNNKEL (reference sequence). MiXCR was run by TCRdb on the 5' RACE reads, yielding one entry per CDR3 protein. The top ten hold 20% to 30% of the sample, which has about 4,500 distinct CDR3 sequences, roughly 7.5% seen once. Time point in this sample: sample taken at primary tumor resection. No cell sorting; template was whole RNA from tumor, lung tissue or PBMC. This clonotype appeared many times. No antigen is known for it. The clonotype comes from a male donor with early-stage non-small cell lung cancer. This chain uses TRBV3-1 with TRBJ2-7; D call uncertain. The sequenced sample was lung tumor tissue, obtained at surgery. The chain's CDR3 is CASSATLYEQYF. CDR3 sequence (DNA): TGTGCCAGCAGCGCGACTCTCTACGAGCAGTACTTC.